The 30 T cell receptor beta chains below come from one sample, sequenced in a study of blood T cell repertoires in COVID-19. The protocol was immunoSEQ multiplex PCR, while the TCRdb copy is restricted to in-frame clones and leaves out a portion. This table holds some 200,000 clones, roughly 90% found once. The source material was PBMCs or T cells enriched from blood (not recorded which). Receptors originate from a woman aged 18-29 years who had recovered from COVID-19.

The table lists this clone with a few counts. The chain is built from TRBV11-2 and TRBJ1-6; the match to TRBD1 covers 10 bases. Germline-derived CDR1 and CDR2 are SGHAT and FQNNGV. The J segment lost 0 bases and the V segment lost 4 bases, leaving 9 bases of the junction unmatched. The CDR3 loop spans 19 amino acids. CDR3 DNA sequence: TGTGCCAGCAGCTCCCACGGACAGGGGGGGAGCTCCTATAATTCACCCCTCCACTTT. Its translation is CASSSHGQGGSSYNSPLHF.

This clone has just one count. The chain couples TRBV19 to TRBJ2-3; D may be TRBD2 (6 bases). Germline CDR1 reads LNHDA; CDR2 reads SQIVND (reference sequence). This CDR3 comprises 11 residues. CDR3 in amino acids: CVSRGTDTQYF. The CDR3 DNA sequence: TGTGTCTCCCGGGGGACAGATACGCAGTATTTT.

This sequence joins TRBV6-1 and TRBJ1-6; possible D gene TRBD1, 6 bases. Germline loops: CDR1 MNHNS, CDR2 SASEGT. The V end lost 3 bases, the J end lost 6 bases, and 12 bases lay between the germline ends. There are 15 residues in the CDR3. The CDR3 is CASSDNRVFNSPLHF. In DNA form, the CDR3 reads TGTGCCAGCAGTGACAACAGGGTTTTTAATTCACCCCTCCACTTT.

This chain connects TRBV4-1 to TRBJ1-1; D gene uncertain. V lost 0 bases to trimming and J lost 2 bases, with 19 bases between them. This CDR3 spans 18 amino acids. Germline CDR1 and CDR2: MGHRA and YSYEKL. The CDR3 loop reads CASSQDRRMVWRNTEAFF. The CDR3 DNA reads as TGCGCCAGCAGCCAAGATAGGCGCATGGTCTGGAGAAACACTGAAGCTTTCTTT.

This sequence joins TRBV10-3 and TRBJ2-2; 16 bases line up with TRBD2. V gave up 7 bases and J gave up 5 bases; unmatched junction bases: 7. The CDR3 spans 17 residues. Germline V lookup: CDR1 ENHRY, CDR2 SYGVKD. The CDR3 is CAITAGTSGGGTGELFF. As DNA, the CDR3 is TGTGCCATCACCGCCGGGACTAGCGGGGGGGGAACCGGGGAGCTGTTTTTT.

The V and J genes are TRBV9 and TRBJ2-5; TRBD2 aligns across 9 bases. There are 16 residues in the CDR3. Trimming cost V 3 bases and J 1 base; bases outside gene matches: 7. Looked up from germline, CDR1 is SGDLS and CDR2 is YYNGEE. CDR3 nucleotide sequence: TGTGCCAGCAGCGCCCGCCAGACTAGCGGCCAAGAGACCCAGTACTTC. Its translation: CASSARQTSGQETQYF.

The V gene is TRBV27, the J gene TRBJ2-4; D gene ambiguous. The CDR3 is made up of 14 amino acids. Germline V gene data show CDR1 as MNHEY and CDR2 as SMNVEV (reference sequence). The germline V and J ends were trimmed by 5 bases and 9 bases, with 17 bases remaining between them. CDR3 amino acids: CASSPRFLVSIQYF. CDR3 nucleotides: TGTGCCAGCAGTCCTAGATTCCTCGTTTCCATTCAGTACTTC.

The chain employs TRBV19 and TRBJ2-2, with 9 nucleotides matching TRBD1. The CDR3 runs 14 residues. CDR1 is LNHDA, CDR2 SQIVND, per germline (reference sequence). J lost 7 bases, V lost 6 bases, and 6 bases had no gene match. CDR3 sequence reads: CASRKQGAGGELFF. As DNA, the CDR3 is TGTGCCAGTAGGAAACAGGGGGCCGGCGGGGAGCTGTTTTTT.

This rearrangement joins TRBV9 to TRBJ1-2, with 7 bases lining up with TRBD1. This CDR3 has 15 residues. V gave up 2 bases and J gave up 8 bases; unmatched junction bases: 12. Germline assignment: CDR1 SGDLS and CDR2 YYNGEE. CDR3 in amino acids: CASSVEPQGVQGYTF. As DNA, the CDR3 is TGTGCCAGCAGCGTCGAGCCTCAGGGGGTACAGGGCTACACCTTC.

The V and J genes are TRBV27 and TRBJ1-5, with D possibly matching TRBD1 (6 bases). Trimming left V 5 bases short and J 0 bases short, with 17 bases between. The CDR3 extends over 17 amino acids. Germline V gene data show CDR1 as MNHEY and CDR2 as SMNVEV (reference sequence). Written as DNA, the CDR3 is TGTGCCAGCAGTCCTGGACAGAAACCTTATAGCAATCAGCCCCAGCATTTT. It translates to CASSPGQKPYSNQPQHF.

The chain uses TRBV16 and TRBJ1-6; perhaps TRBD1 as D (6 bases). This CDR3 region has 14 residues. Trimming took off 3 bases at V and 6 bases at J, with 9 bases between the two ends. Germline V gene data show CDR1 as KGHSY and CDR2 as FQNENV. CDR3 bases: TGTGCCAGCAGCCACGGACAGACTAATTCACCCCTCCACTTT. This encodes CASSHGQTNSPLHF.

This chain links TRBV11-2 with TRBJ1-1; 7 positions match TRBD1. The CDR3 contains 13 residues. The germline gives CDR1 SGHAT, CDR2 FQNNGV. The ends lost 2 bases at V and 7 bases at J; junction bases unmatched: 4. CDR3 DNA sequence: TGTGCCAGCAGCTTATCAAGACAGGGTGAAGCTTTCTTT. This sequence encodes CASSLSRQGEAFF.

V is TRBV5-5 and J is TRBJ1-2; the D gene is possibly TRBD1 (5 bases). Trimming took 5 bases from V and 6 from J, leaving 17 bases between them. Germline loops: CDR1 SGHKS, CDR2 YYEKEE (reference sequence). The CDR3 is made up of 14 amino acids. Here the CDR3 DNA reads TGTGCCAGCAGTGCTCTGGGGGGGATGAATGGCTACACCTTC. Protein product: CASSALGGMNGYTF.

V is TRBV5-1 and J is TRBJ1-6, with 7 positions matching TRBD1. Germline values: CDR1 SGHRS, CDR2 YFSETQ. The V segment lost 4 bases and the J segment 0 bases; nucleotides outside the gene matches: 10. CDR3 length: 18 residues. The CDR3 loop is CASSVGTAKNSYNSPLHF. For the CDR3, the DNA is TGCGCCAGCAGCGTCGGGACAGCGAAAAACTCCTATAATTCACCCCTCCACTTT. Combining the CDR3 with reference TRBV5-1 and TRBJ1-6 gives the whole variable domain KAGVTQTPRYLIKTRGQQVTLSCSPISGHRSVSWYQQTPGQGLQFLFEYFSETQRNKGNFPGRFSGRQFSNSRSEMNVSTLELGDSALYLCASSVGTAKNSYNSPLHFGNGTRLTVT.

V is TRBV5-5 and J is TRBJ1-1, with a possible D match to TRBD1 (6 bases). Trimming pared 2 bases from V and 5 bases from J, leaving 10 bases between. The germline CDR1 and CDR2 sequences are SGHKS and YYEKEE (reference sequence). The CDR3 spans 13 residues. The chain's CDR3 is CASSFRGYTEAFF. CDR3 sequence (DNA): TGTGCCAGCAGCTTCAGGGGTTATACTGAAGCTTTCTTT. Variable domain in full (rest from reference TRBV5-5 and TRBJ1-1): DAGVTQSPTHLIKTRGQQVTLRCSPISGHKSVSWYQQVLGQGPQFIFQYYEKEERGRGNFPDRFSARQFPNYSSELNVNALLLGDSALYLCASSFRGYTEAFFGQGTRLTVV.

The gene calls are TRBV5-6 and TRBJ2-7, with 7 bases aligning to TRBD1. This CDR3 contains 17 residues. Trimming cost V 4 bases and J 0 bases; bases outside gene matches: 13. Germline assignment: CDR1 SGHDT and CDR2 YYEEEE. The chain's CDR3 is CASSQNPGGTSSYEQYF. In nucleotides, the CDR3 is TGTGCCAGCAGCCAGAACCCAGGGGGTACCAGCTCCTACGAGCAGTACTTC.

The chain employs TRBV5-1 and TRBJ2-4, with 9 bases identical to TRBD1. Trimming cost V 3 bases and J 7 bases; bases outside gene matches: 5. The CDR3 consists of 14 residues. Germline CDR1 reads SGHRS; CDR2 reads YFSETQ. CDR3 in DNA: TGCGCCAGCAGCTCGGGACAGGGAGCGAACATTCAGTACTTC. It yields the protein CASSSGQGANIQYF.

The chain joins TRBV30 to TRBJ1-3; D unresolved. Germline CDR1 is GTSNPN and CDR2 is SVGIG (reference sequence). The CDR3 runs 12 residues. Trimming shortened V by 7 bases and J by 7 bases, and 14 bases separated the two germline ends. The CDR3 here is CALAPTGNTIYF. The CDR3 bases are TGTGCCTTAGCCCCAACCGGGAACACCATATATTTT.

The gene calls are TRBV5-1 and TRBJ1-3; TRBD1 agrees at 10 bases. V dropped 4 bases and J dropped 5; count of bases not matched to a gene: 3. The CDR3 spans 14 residues. Germline V lookup: CDR1 SGHRS, CDR2 YFSETQ. The chain's CDR3 is CASSPDRGRNTIYF. In DNA, the CDR3 is TGCGCCAGCAGCCCCGACAGGGGGCGAAACACCATATATTTT.

The chain joins TRBV30 to TRBJ2-2; unclear D gene. The V gene lost 0 bases and the J gene lost 1 base, with 18 bases spanning the gap. Germline V gene data show CDR1 as GTSNPN and CDR2 as SVGIG (reference sequence). This CDR3 region has 18 residues. The CDR3 region is CAWSVRFKTSVNTGELFF. In DNA form, the CDR3 reads TGTGCCTGGAGTGTACGTTTTAAGACATCCGTGAACACCGGGGAGCTGTTTTTT.

The genes are TRBV3-1 (or the pseudogene TRBV3-2) and TRBJ1-4, with 8 bases identical to TRBD1. Germline CDR1 is LGHDT and CDR2 is YNNKEL (reference sequence). With 2 bases clipped from V and 10 bases from J, the junction kept 9 bases outside the gene matches. The CDR3 has 15 amino acids. CDR3 in DNA: TGTGCCAGCAGCCAATGGGAATCAGGGGGCGCAAAACTGTTTTTT. Its protein is CASSQWESGGAKLFF.

The rearrangement joins TRBV2 to TRBJ1-5; the match to TRBD1 covers 10 bases. CDR3 length: 14 amino acids. Unmatched junction bases numbered 4, after V lost 5 bases and J lost 6 bases. Looked up from germline, CDR1 is SNHLY and CDR2 is FYNNEI. The CDR3 protein is CASSTTGGGQPQHF. The CDR3 nucleotides are TGTGCCAGCAGTACGACAGGGGGCGGTCAGCCCCAGCATTTT. Full variable domain (outside the CDR3, taken from reference TRBV2 and TRBJ1-5): EPEVTQTPSHQVTQMGQEVILRCVPISNHLYFYWYRQILGQKVEFLVSFYNNEISEKSEIFDDQFSVERPDGSNFTLKIRSTKLEDSAMYFCASSTTGGGQPQHFGDGTRLSIL.

The CDR3 DNA sequence: TGTGCCAGCAGCTTACCTCAGGGGGCGTCCTACGAGCAGTACTTC. Translation: CASSLPQGASYEQYF. This chain connects TRBV11-2 to TRBJ2-7, with 8 bases aligning to TRBD1. The CDR3 is 15 residues long. The trim removed 2 bases at V and 1 base at J, leaving 4 bases unmatched. Germline lookup yields CDR1 SGHAT and CDR2 FQNNGV.

The rearrangement uses TRBV6-5 and TRBJ1-6, with D perhaps matching TRBD1 (5 bases). V lost 2 bases and J lost 7, with 12 bases in between. The CDR3 length is 15 residues. Germline CDR1 reads MNHEY; CDR2 reads SVGAGI. Written as DNA, the CDR3 is TGTGCCAGCAGTTACAACGTCGGGGGGAATTCACCCCTCCACTTT. Translation: CASSYNVGGNSPLHF.

The CDR3 nucleotides are TGTGCCAGCAGTGAAGACAAGGGACAGGGAAACTATGGCTACACCTTC. Amino acids: CASSEDKGQGNYGYTF. The genes are TRBV6-1 and TRBJ1-2; 9 positions agree with TRBD1. This CDR3 region has 16 residues. V shed 1 base and J 2 bases; nucleotides not matched to a gene: 5. Germline lookup yields CDR1 MNHNS and CDR2 SASEGT.

V is TRBV5-1 and J is TRBJ2-7; D is undetermined. V was shortened by 0 bases and J by 1 base, with 8 bases between the two germline ends. The CDR3 is 14 residues long. Germline values: CDR1 SGHRS, CDR2 YFSETQ. CDR3 nucleotides: TGCGCCAGCAGCTTGGCCACAGCTTCCTACGAGCAGTACTTC. Residues: CASSLATASYEQYF.

The chain carries TRBV4-1 and TRBJ1-4; no firm D call. The CDR3 length is 15 residues. V lost 1 base, J lost 8 bases, and 14 bases lay in between. Germline CDR1 reads MGHRA; CDR2 reads YSYEKL. The DNA of the CDR3 is TGCGCCAGCAGCCAAGCGCTACTGAGAAGAGAAAAACTGTTTTTT. Protein: CASSQALLRREKLFF.

V is TRBV5-1 and J is TRBJ2-3; tentatively, D is TRBD1 (6 bases). Trimming took 3 bases from V and 5 from J, leaving 25 bases between them. This CDR3 has 18 residues. Germline CDR1 SGHRS, CDR2 YFSETQ. CDR3 DNA sequence: TGCGCCAGCAGCTCCGTAACCTACAACAGGGTCCCGGGAGATACGCAGTATTTT. Its translation is CASSSVTYNRVPGDTQYF. Drawing the rest from reference TRBV5-1 and TRBJ2-3, the complete variable domain is KAGVTQTPRYLIKTRGQQVTLSCSPISGHRSVSWYQQTPGQGLQFLFEYFSETQRNKGNFPGRFSGRQFSNSRSEMNVSTLELGDSALYLCASSSVTYNRVPGDTQYFGPGTRLTVL.

The chain recombines TRBV5-1 with TRBJ1-6; no definite D call. There are 15 residues in the CDR3. Germline CDR1 reads SGHRS; CDR2 reads YFSETQ. Trimming cost V 5 bases and J 0 bases, with 9 bases left between them. The CDR3 sequence: CASSPKSSYNSPLHF. Here the CDR3 DNA reads TGCGCCAGCAGTCCTAAGAGCTCCTATAATTCACCCCTCCACTTT. Complete variable domain (other parts from reference TRBV5-1 and TRBJ1-6): KAGVTQTPRYLIKTRGQQVTLSCSPISGHRSVSWYQQTPGQGLQFLFEYFSETQRNKGNFPGRFSGRQFSNSRSEMNVSTLELGDSALYLCASSPKSSYNSPLHFGNGTRLTVT.

This chain joins TRBV19 and TRBJ2-3; no definite D call. CDR1 LNHDA and CDR2 SQIVND come from the germline V gene (reference sequence). The CDR3 is 15 residues long. Trimming took 4 bases from V and 8 from J, leaving 19 bases between them. The CDR3 loop reads CASSTVPGGPVTQYF. Written as DNA, the CDR3 is TGTGCCAGTAGTACCGTTCCCGGCGGTCCGGTTACGCAGTATTTT.